This TCR beta chain was identified during a study of blood T cell repertoires in COVID-19. Turning to the study itself: Acute and convalescent COVID-19 specimens originated in the United States, Italy and Spain. T cells, B-cell-depleted T cells, or PBMCs supplied cDNA or gDNA.

As processed by the authors: Nucleated cell number was recorded as an estimate derived from reference gene primer amplification. Assay used: immunoSEQ multiplex PCR; TCRdb lists only in-frame clones, some missing. The V and J calls and clone size come from that table; D and trimming were worked out from the DNA. Here the sample spans over 250,000 clones, around 90% being singletons. CDR1 LNHNV and CDR2 YYDKDF come from the germline V gene (reference sequence). The length of the CDR3 is 16 residues. With 3 bases removed from V and 0 bases from J, the gap between germline ends came to 13 bases. The J gene is TRBJ2-3, the V gene TRBV15, with a weak D call TRBD2 (7 bases). Material: peripheral blood. The TCR comes from a middle-aged man with acute or convalescent COVID-19. The CDR3 sequence is CATSSGRGTSTDTQYF. The CDR3 bases are TGTGCCACCAGCAGTGGGAGGGGGACAAGCACAGATACGCAGTATTTT.